These 13 T cell receptor beta chains share one sample of origin, sequenced in a study of CD8+ T cells in alopecia areata (dated by TCRdb to between 2018 and 2020). The protocol used for the library was the immunoSEQ multiplex PCR assay. To provide template for TCR sequencing, every sample had RNA extracted and reverse transcribed into cDNA. The table was pulled from immuneACCESS by TCRdb, which kept in-frame rearrangements only. Such tables lose some clones; where checked, under half of the loss comes from unresolved V genes, and the rest has no known cause. Recorded for this sample are roughly 100,000 clones; approximately 52% of them occurred a single time. Clones ranked in the top ten supply around 9% of the sample. Specimen: CD4+ T cells sorted from blood. The origin of the receptors is a human donor in good health.

The sample holds a few counts of this clone. The chain employs TRBV6-1 and TRBJ2-7, with 9 bases matching TRBD1. Germline trimming cut 10 bases from V and 1 base from J; bases unmatched to any gene: 5. The CDR3 has 13 residues. Germline lookup yields CDR1 MNHNS and CDR2 SASEGT. The CDR3: CAIRTGDSYEQYF. In nucleotides, the CDR3 is TGTGCCATCCGGACAGGGGATTCCTACGAGCAGTACTTC.

The genes are TRBV7-9 and TRBJ1-1; D is undetermined. V was shortened by 5 bases and J by 1 base, with 14 bases between the two germline ends. Per the germline V gene, CDR1 is SEHNR and CDR2 is FQNEAQ (reference sequence). This CDR3 has 15 residues. The CDR3 DNA sequence: TGTGCCAGCAGCGCGCGGAAAGGATGGAACACTGAAGCTTTCTTT. Protein product: CASSARKGWNTEAFF.

V usage is TRBV4-1 and J usage is TRBJ2-5; no definite D call. Trimming pared 1 base from V and 2 bases from J, leaving 17 bases between. CDR1 is MGHRA and CDR2 is YSYEKL in the germline V gene. CDR3 length: 17 residues. The CDR3 here is CASSQAPTRVVQETQYF. The CDR3 DNA reads as TGCGCCAGCAGCCAAGCCCCCACTCGGGTTGTACAAGAGACCCAGTACTTC.

The CDR3 DNA sequence: TGCGCCAGCAGCTTGACGGCCGGGAGCTCCTACAATGAGCAGTTCTTC. Its translation: CASSLTAGSSYNEQFF. The rearrangement links TRBV5-1 to TRBJ2-1, with D perhaps matching TRBD2 (6 bases). CDR1 is SGHRS and CDR2 is YFSETQ in the germline V gene. The CDR3 loop spans 16 amino acids. V was pared by 1 base and J by 0 bases, with 11 bases between.

The gene calls are TRBV7-9 and TRBJ2-7; unclear D gene. Trimming stripped 6 bases from V and 0 bases from J, with 6 bases between. The CDR3 contains 12 residues. Germline V gives CDR1 SEHNR, CDR2 FQNEAQ (reference sequence). The CDR3 region has the DNA TGTGCCAGCAGTCGGATCTCCTACGAGCAGTACTTC. It is translated as CASSRISYEQYF.

This clone has just a few counts. The identical CDR3 is also encoded by other nucleotide sequences in the sample. The chain recombines TRBV9 with TRBJ2-1, with 11 nucleotides matching TRBD2. J lost 4 bases, V lost 3 bases, and 3 bases had no gene match. This CDR3 comprises 15 residues. Germline V gene sequence: CDR1 SGDLS, CDR2 YYNGEE. The CDR3 sequence is CASSARLAGYNEQFF. DNA for the CDR3: TGTGCCAGCAGCGCTAGACTAGCGGGGTACAATGAGCAGTTCTTC. The complete variable domain, with remaining parts taken from reference TRBV9 and TRBJ2-1, reads DSGVTQTPKHLITATGQRVTLRCSPRSGDLSVYWYQQSLDQGLQFLIQYYNGEERAKGNILERFSAQQFPDLHSELNLSSLELGDSALYFCASSARLAGYNEQFFGPGTRLTVL.

The CDR3 DNA reads as TGTGCCAGCAGCACGACTAGTTCGGTCTACAATGAGCAGTTCTTC. Residues: CASSTTSSVYNEQFF. J is TRBJ2-1 and V is TRBV7-2; TRBD2 might be the D (6 bases). Per the germline V gene, CDR1 is SGHTA and CDR2 is FQGNSA. CDR3 length: 15 amino acids. Trimming removed 5 bases at V and 3 bases at J, with 14 bases between.

This chain links TRBV18 with TRBJ1-4; the D is unclear. The CDR3 has 14 amino acids. V lost 2 bases and J 0 bases, leaving 4 bases between the germline ends. Germline V gene data show CDR1 as KGHSH and CDR2 as LQKENI. Written as DNA, the CDR3 is TGTGCCAGCTCACCATATGCAACTAATGAAAAACTGTTTTTT. Its protein is CASSPYATNEKLFF.

The J gene is TRBJ1-1, the V gene TRBV29-1; D uncertain. The CDR3 totals 13 residues. Per germline, CDR1 SQVTM and CDR2 ANQGSEA. The ends were cut back, 3 bases at V and 6 bases at J, with 14 bases in the middle. The CDR3 sequence: CSVDSVGGAEAFF. The CDR3 nucleotides are TGCAGCGTTGATTCCGTTGGCGGCGCTGAAGCTTTCTTT.

This sequence joins TRBV4-3 and TRBJ2-3; the match to TRBD2 covers 15 bases. The CDR3 loop spans 17 amino acids. Losses at the gene ends were 2 bases for V and 7 bases for J; bases not matched to a gene: 7. The germline gives CDR1 LGHNA, CDR2 YSLEER. CDR3: CASSQYRTSGGVNTQYF. CDR3 nucleotides: TGCGCCAGCAGCCAATACCGGACTAGCGGGGGGGTCAATACGCAGTATTTT.

The DNA for the CDR3 is TGCGCCAGCAGCCAAGGACTAGCCCGAATACAGGATGAGCAGTTCTTC. Its protein product is CASSQGLARIQDEQFF. The J gene is TRBJ2-1, the V gene TRBV4-1; TRBD2 matches 7 bases. CDR1 is MGHRA, CDR2 YSYEKL, per germline. Trimming at V came to 1 base and at J to 8 bases, leaving 11 bases not matched to a gene. The CDR3 is 16 residues long.

This clone was seen only a few times. The chain recombines TRBV4-2 with TRBJ2-1; no clear D. Trimming pared 0 bases from V and 5 bases from J, leaving 8 bases between. Germline assignment: CDR1 LGHNA and CDR2 YNFKEQ. The CDR3 loop spans 14 amino acids. Here the CDR3 DNA reads TGTGCCAGCAGCCAAGAACATTGGGACAATGAGCAGTTCTTC. Its protein is CASSQEHWDNEQFF.

The table lists this clone with a few counts. The V and J genes are TRBV29-1 and TRBJ2-1; D is possibly TRBD2 (6 bases). Germline V lookup: CDR1 SQVTM, CDR2 ANQGSEA. The V end lost 1 base, the J end lost 4 bases, and 14 bases lay between the germline ends. CDR3 length: 15 amino acids. The CDR3 is CSVEGRAGKYNEQFF. The CDR3 DNA reads TGCAGCGTTGAAGGCAGGGCGGGGAAATACAATGAGCAGTTCTTC.